The 14 T cell receptor beta chains presented below share a single source sample, sequenced in a study of T-cell memory formation after mild COVID-19 (dated by TCRdb to 2020 to 2022). The library came from 5' RACE. Sequencer: Illumina NovaSeq 6000. The raw public reads went through TCRdb reprocessing: fastp at Q25, MiXCR clone calling, in-frame beta chains kept. CDR3 protein sequences are deduplicated, and each keeps its most common genes and DNA. The sample includes around 150,000 distinct CDR3 sequences, with more than 14% observed a single time. The ten top clones hold 13% to 15% of the sample. Sequencing was carried out using PBMCs or a T cell subset sorted from them (not recorded which). The receptors derive from an adult woman who had mild COVID-19 (a few samples of this study predate the infection). The sample titles of this study are shuffled in the database, so cell type and time point are left out; the donor was told from shared clones.

The chain links TRBV2 to TRBJ2-3, with TRBD2 matching 10 bases. V lost 6 bases and J lost 0; bases outside the gene matches: 6. The CDR3 has 16 residues. Germline lookup yields CDR1 SNHLY and CDR2 FYNNEI. CDR3 bases: TGTGCCAGCAGACCAAAGCGGGGGGGAAGCACAGATACGCAGTATTTT. Encoded protein: CASRPKRGGSTDTQYF.

This chain connects TRBV7-8 to TRBJ1-5; perhaps TRBD1 as D (6 bases). The germline gives CDR1 SGHVS, CDR2 FQNEAQ. Trimming took off 4 bases at V and 2 bases at J, with 15 bases between the two ends. The CDR3 length is 16 residues. The CDR3 DNA sequence: TGTGCCAGCAGCTCGCAGGGGTCGGCGGGCAATCAGCCCCAGCATTTT. Translating gives CASSSQGSAGNQPQHF.

This chain links TRBV19 with TRBJ2-5; D is ambiguous. The V gene lost 2 bases and the J gene lost 5 bases, with 3 bases spanning the gap. The CDR3 is made up of 11 amino acids. The germline V gene encodes CDR1 LNHDA and CDR2 SQIVND (reference sequence). The CDR3 region is CASSIWETQYF. CDR3 DNA sequence: TGTGCCAGTAGTATATGGGAGACCCAGTACTTC.

This chain uses TRBV6-5 with TRBJ1-4; no clear D. The V gene's germline CDR1 is MNHEY and CDR2 SVGAGI. The CDR3 runs 11 residues. V was shortened by 2 bases and J by 11 bases, with 6 bases between the two germline ends. The CDR3: CASSYGKKLFF. CDR3 DNA: TGTGCCAGCAGTTACGGGAAGAAACTGTTTTTT.

This clonotype turned up a few times. The rearrangement links TRBV20-1 to TRBJ1-2; possibly TRBD1 for D (6 bases). This CDR3 has 13 residues. The V end lost 6 bases, the J end lost 7 bases, and 18 bases lay between the germline ends. CDR1 DFQATT and CDR2 SNEGSKA come from the germline V gene (reference sequence). The CDR3: CSAFGGTKPGYTF. The DNA for the CDR3 is TGCAGTGCCTTCGGGGGGACAAAGCCTGGCTACACCTTC.

The chain recombines TRBV5-1 with TRBJ2-1; 8 positions agree with TRBD1. The CDR3 length is 13 residues. The germline gives CDR1 SGHRS, CDR2 YFSETQ. Trimming removed 4 bases from V and 10 bases from J; junction bases left unmatched: 7. The CDR3 DNA is TGCGCCAGCAGCGGGACAGGACGTGGGGAGCAGTTCTTC. Its translation: CASSGTGRGEQFF.

This rearrangement joins TRBV2 to TRBJ1-5; tentatively, D is TRBD1 (6 bases). The germline V gene encodes CDR1 SNHLY and CDR2 FYNNEI. The CDR3 sequence is 15 residues long. V was clipped by 10 bases and J by 0 bases, with 16 bases between them. Here the CDR3 DNA reads TGTGCCATGGGACACCTCTACGATAGCAATCAGCCCCAGCATTTT. Translation: CAMGHLYDSNQPQHF. The variable domain in full, with the rest retrieved from reference TRBV2 and TRBJ1-5, is EPEVTQTPSHQVTQMGQEVILRCVPISNHLYFYWYRQILGQKVEFLVSFYNNEISEKSEIFDDQFSVERPDGSNFTLKIRSTKLEDSAMYFCAMGHLYDSNQPQHFGDGTRLSIL.

This clonotype was counted ten times or more. CDR3 sequence: CASSSGQGQETQYF. The CDR3 DNA is TGTGCCAGCAGCTCCGGACAGGGACAAGAGACCCAGTACTTC. This sequence joins TRBV5-4 and TRBJ2-5; 8 bases are shared with TRBD1. The CDR3 has 14 residues. Per germline, CDR1 SGHNT and CDR2 YYREEE (reference sequence). After removal of 3 bases from V and 2 bases from J, the junction contained 3 bases not matched to a gene. Combining the CDR3 with reference TRBV5-4 and TRBJ2-5 gives the whole variable domain ETGVTQSPTHLIKTRGQQVTLRCSSQSGHNTVSWYQQALGQGPQFIFQYYREEENGRGNFPPRFSGLQFPNYSSELNVNALELDDSALYLCASSSGQGQETQYFGPGTRLLVL.

CDR3 loop: CATSDPGTGNTGELFF. CDR3 DNA: TGTGCCACCAGTGACCCCGGGACAGGGAACACCGGGGAGCTGTTTTTT. This chain links TRBV24-1 with TRBJ2-2; TRBD1 matches 8 bases. The junction had 4 bases not matched to a gene; V was cut back by 4 bases and J by 1 base. CDR1 and CDR2 (germline): KGHDR, SFDVKD. The CDR3 has 16 residues.

The chain recombines TRBV15 with TRBJ2-2; 8 positions agree with TRBD2. CDR1 is LNHNV and CDR2 is YYDKDF in the germline V gene (reference sequence). There are 22 residues in the CDR3. Trimming cost V 1 base and J 9 bases; bases outside gene matches: 28. In nucleotides, the CDR3 is TGTGCCACCAGCAGAGCTGGGTTTAGCGGGAAGGGGGGAAAAACTCACATCAGGGAGCTGTTTTTT. It specifies CATSRAGFSGKGGKTHIRELFF.

The chain links TRBV25-1 to TRBJ2-7; 7 bases align to TRBD1. This CDR3 is 13 amino acids long. Trimming at V came to 5 bases and at J to 7 bases, leaving 8 bases not matched to a gene. Germline lookup yields CDR1 MGHDK and CDR2 SYGVNS. CDR3 nucleotides: TGTGCCAGCAGTCGTGACAGGGCTGAAGAGCAGTACTTC. It encodes CASSRDRAEEQYF.

This rearrangement joins TRBV7-9 to TRBJ1-2; the match to TRBD1 covers 8 bases. Germline CDR1 is SEHNR and CDR2 is FQNEAQ (reference sequence). This CDR3 comprises 16 residues. V gave up 1 base and J gave up 2 bases; unmatched junction bases: 6. DNA for the CDR3: TGTGCCAGCAGCTTAGTCGGCCAGGGGGCAAACTATGGCTACACCTTC. It encodes CASSLVGQGANYGYTF.

The rearrangement joins TRBV5-1 to TRBJ2-7; D perhaps matches TRBD2 (6 bases). Germline CDR1 SGHRS, CDR2 YFSETQ. The length of the CDR3 is 13 residues. V shed 3 bases and J shed 2 bases, with 9 bases lying between them. CDR3 residues: CASSYPGAYEQYF. The CDR3 region has the DNA TGCGCCAGCAGCTACCCGGGGGCCTACGAGCAGTACTTC.

This clonotype was counted at least ten times. The chain employs TRBV7-3 and TRBJ2-1; 7 bases line up with TRBD2. The V gene's germline CDR1 is SGHTA and CDR2 FQGTGA. Trimming took 2 bases from V and 6 from J; bases not matched to a gene: 16. The CDR3 extends over 18 amino acids. CDR3 nucleotide sequence: TGTGCCAGCAGCTTAGGGTTCGGTGGGAGGGCCTCGCGCAATGAGCAGTTCTTC. Translating gives CASSLGFGGRASRNEQFF.